These 30 T cell receptor beta chains originate from one sample sequenced in a study of T-cell reconstitution after alpha-beta-depleted transplantation in children. Unique molecular identifiers were incorporated during preparation of the TCRbeta library. TCRdb ran MiXCR on the PCR reads and lists one entry per CDR3 protein. The sample carries hundreds of thousands of distinct CDR3 sequences, about an eighth recorded once. Sequenced here: PBMCs, sampled before TCRalphabeta/CD19-depleted stem cell transplant. All receptors come from a girl under 10 years old with congenital amegakaryocytic thrombocytopenia, due to receive a stem cell transplant.

This clonotype was seen repeatedly, ten times or more. The DNA for the CDR3 is TGCAGCTTTAACCAACCCCGGTACAATGAGCAGTTCTTC. It specifies CSFNQPRYNEQFF. The genes are TRBV29-1 and TRBJ2-1; the D is unclear. V lost 8 bases and J 4 bases, leaving 15 bases between the germline ends. This CDR3 comprises 13 residues. Germline CDR1 and CDR2: SQVTM and ANQGSEA.

With regard to this clonotype: A read error may be the cause here, since a much bigger clone is one base away. The chain joins TRBV27 to TRBJ2-7, with D tentatively TRBD1 (7 bases). The germline V gene has CDR1 MNHEY and CDR2 SMNVEV (reference sequence). V was cut by 8 bases and J by 4 bases, with 18 bases left in between. CDR3 length: 14 residues. The DNA of the CDR3 is TGTGCCAGCCGCCCTGGAGGGGGCCCTTACGAGCAGTACTTC. Residues: CASRPGGGPYEQYF.

This clonotype was recorded a few times. The rearrangement uses TRBV20-1 and TRBJ2-3; 8 nucleotides line up with TRBD2. This CDR3 is built from 18 residues. After removal of 4 bases from V and 2 bases from J, the junction contained 17 bases not matched to a gene. Per germline, CDR1 DFQATT and CDR2 SNEGSKA (reference sequence). The CDR3 here is CSAINSGLVIRVTDTQYF. In nucleotides, the CDR3 is TGCAGTGCTATTAATTCGGGACTAGTTATACGAGTCACAGATACGCAGTATTTT.

About this clonotype: A clone one base away is much larger, so this may be a read error. This chain joins TRBV12-3 or TRBV12-4 and TRBJ2-1; 7 bases are shared with TRBD2. CDR3 size: 19 residues. CDR3 DNA: TGTGCCAGCTGTTTAGGTTATTTGGGCGGGAGAGGTTTTTTCAATGAGCAGTTCTTC. Protein: CASCLGYLGGRGFFNEQFF.

This clonotype was recorded many times. The chain is built from TRBV10-3 and TRBJ2-3, with a weak D call TRBD2 (6 bases). The germline V gene has CDR1 ENHRY and CDR2 SYGVKD. The V and J ends lost 10 bases and 0 bases respectively, with 11 bases between them. The CDR3 is made up of 13 amino acids. CDR3 coding DNA: TGTGCCACCGGGAGCGGGAGCACAGATACGCAGTATTTT. It codes for CATGSGSTDTQYF.

In DNA form, the CDR3 reads TGTGCCAGCAGTGGGTCACGCAGGCCGCCTCCGAGGGCCAAAAACATTCAGTACTTC. Translation gives CASSGSRRPPPRAKNIQYF. The chain carries TRBV27 and TRBJ2-4; D ambiguous. V was trimmed by 5 bases and J by 1 base, leaving 24 bases between them. CDR3 length equals 19 residues. CDR1 MNHEY and CDR2 SMNVEV come from the germline V gene (reference sequence).

This clonotype came up a few times. The chain uses TRBV3-1 and TRBJ2-1; tentatively, D is TRBD2 (6 bases). Trimming took 2 bases from V and 0 from J, leaving 8 bases between them. In germline, CDR1 is LGHDT, CDR2 YNNKEL (reference sequence). CDR3 size: 15 residues. The chain's CDR3 is CASSQSSDSYNEQFF. The CDR3 DNA sequence: TGTGCCAGCAGCCAATCTAGCGACTCCTACAATGAGCAGTTCTTC.

This clonotype was picked up many times. The chain uses TRBV5-1 and TRBJ2-1; 12 bases are shared with TRBD2. Looked up from germline, CDR1 is SGHRS and CDR2 is YFSETQ. V dropped 3 bases and J dropped 8; count of bases not matched to a gene: 15. CDR3 size: 18 residues. CDR3 protein: CASSSISASGRAGHEQFF. The CDR3 DNA follows: TGCGCCAGCAGCTCAATATCGGCTAGCGGGAGGGCAGGTCATGAGCAGTTCTTC.

This clonotype came up many times. The V and J genes are TRBV12-3 or TRBV12-4 and TRBJ2-1; D may be TRBD2 (6 bases). The CDR3 consists of 12 residues. V was cut by 11 bases and J by 10 bases, with 18 bases left in between. The CDR3, as DNA: TGTGCCTCCCGGAGGGCGAATCGCGAGCAGTTCTTC. It codes for CASRRANREQFF.

There are a few counts of this clonotype. V gene TRBV12-3 or TRBV12-4 combines with J gene TRBJ2-3, with 9 bases lining up with TRBD2. V gave up 3 bases and J gave up 2 bases; unmatched junction bases: 12. This CDR3 has 18 amino acids. As DNA, the CDR3 is TGTGCCAGCAGTTTTGGGGATCTAGCGGGACCGAACACAGATACGCAGTATTTT. Its translation: CASSFGDLAGPNTDTQYF.

This clonotype has a count of ten or more. The V gene is TRBV5-1, the J gene TRBJ2-7; 7 bases are shared with TRBD2. Looked up from germline, CDR1 is SGHRS and CDR2 is YFSETQ. The CDR3 runs 15 residues. Trimming removed 4 bases from V and 5 bases from J; junction bases left unmatched: 12. In DNA form, the CDR3 reads TGCGCCAGCAGCCTCCTAGCGGTTGGTACCCACGAGCAGTACTTC. It translates to CASSLLAVGTHEQYF.

Ten or more counts support this clonotype. V usage is TRBV10-3 and J usage is TRBJ1-2; 10 bases line up with TRBD1. CDR1 ENHRY and CDR2 SYGVKD come from the germline V gene. The J segment lost 5 bases and the V segment lost 4 bases, leaving 4 bases of the junction unmatched. The CDR3 extends over 14 amino acids. The CDR3 is CAISVGTGAYGYTF. CDR3 DNA sequence: TGTGCCATCAGTGTCGGGACAGGGGCGTATGGCTACACCTTC.

The table lists this clonotype with a few counts. The V call is TRBV12-3 or TRBV12-4, the J call TRBJ2-5; the match to TRBD2 covers 9 bases. Losses at the gene ends were 5 bases for V and 4 bases for J; bases not matched to a gene: 11. This CDR3 region has 16 residues. The CDR3 sequence: CASSPSAGGPPETQYF. CDR3 coding DNA: TGTGCCAGCAGTCCCTCAGCGGGAGGTCCCCCAGAGACCCAGTACTTC.

This clonotype was observed at least ten times. V gene TRBV10-2 combines with J gene TRBJ2-7; a weak D match, TRBD1 (5 bases). CDR3 length: 14 amino acids. CDR1 is WSHSY and CDR2 is SAAADI in the germline V gene. V was cut by 10 bases and J by 0 bases, with 16 bases left in between. Here the CDR3 DNA reads TGCGCCATCTCGGACCCCAGGGCCTCCTACGAGCAGTACTTC. It is translated as CAISDPRASYEQYF.

This clonotype was picked up many times. The chain uses TRBV20-1 and TRBJ1-1, with D possibly matching TRBD1 (6 bases). Per the germline V gene, CDR1 is DFQATT and CDR2 is SNEGSKA (reference sequence). Trimming stripped 6 bases from V and 5 bases from J, with 16 bases between. The CDR3 spans 13 residues. CDR3 DNA sequence: TGCAGTGCCAGAACAGGGAGTTGGACTGAAGCTTTCTTT. It codes for CSARTGSWTEAFF.

This clonotype was seen a handful of times. The chain combines TRBV29-1 with TRBJ2-3, with D unresolved. Germline-derived CDR1 and CDR2 are SQVTM and ANQGSEA. CDR3 length: 10 amino acids. Trimming removed 7 bases at V and 6 bases at J, with 8 bases between. The CDR3: CSGEPDTQYF. In nucleotides, the CDR3 is TGCAGCGGCGAACCGGATACGCAGTATTTT.

Comment on this clonotype: This clone may be a read error of a much larger clone one base away. V usage is TRBV19 and J usage is TRBJ1-1, with no clear D. This CDR3 has 11 amino acids. The germline V gene encodes CDR1 LNHDA and CDR2 SQIVND (reference sequence). The CDR3 nucleotides read TGTGCCAATAGTATATGCACTGAAGCTTTCTTT. Translating it yields CANSICTEAFF.

This clonotype was observed a few times. V gene TRBV15 combines with J gene TRBJ2-3; D unclear. The length of the CDR3 is 16 residues. Trimming cost V 5 bases and J 1 base, with 16 bases left between them. Germline lookup yields CDR1 LNHNV and CDR2 YYDKDF (reference sequence). CDR3 in DNA: TGTGCCACCAGCGAAGAGAACCGGGCCGGCACAGATACGCAGTATTTT. This sequence encodes CATSEENRAGTDTQYF.

The chain employs TRBV3-1 and TRBJ1-3; D not certain. The CDR3 covers 16 residues. Germline V gene sequence: CDR1 LGHDT, CDR2 YNNKEL (reference sequence). V was pared by 1 base and J by 0 bases, with 10 bases between. The chain's CDR3 is CASSQGTGHSGNTIYF. For the CDR3, the DNA is TGTGCCAGCAGCCAAGGGACCGGGCACTCTGGAAACACCATATATTTT.

The chain couples TRBV12-3 or TRBV12-4 to TRBJ1-2; the D is unclear. V was shortened by 11 bases and J by 4 bases, with 11 bases between the two germline ends. The CDR3 sequence is 11 residues long. In DNA form, the CDR3 reads TGTGCCGCTCAAGGTCGCTATGGCTACACCTTC. It translates to CAAQGRYGYTF.

This clonotype occurred many times. The rearrangement links TRBV9 to TRBJ2-1; TRBD2 matches 7 bases. The CDR3 runs 15 residues. J lost 2 bases, V lost 3 bases, and 5 bases had no gene match. Germline-derived CDR1 and CDR2 are SGDLS and YYNGEE. The CDR3 reads CASSERGTTYNEQFF. Here the CDR3 DNA reads TGTGCCAGCAGCGAGCGGGGAACCACCTACAATGAGCAGTTCTTC.

As for this clonotype: This may arise from a read error, as a much more abundant clone is one base away. V usage is TRBV28 and J usage is TRBJ1-2; the match to TRBD1 covers 10 bases. Germline CDR1 and CDR2: MDHEN and SYDVKM. The CDR3 totals 14 residues. Trimming at V came to 10 bases and at J to 3 bases, leaving 8 bases not matched to a gene. The CDR3 region is CATRQGAGYYGYTF. The CDR3, as DNA: TGTGCCACCAGACAGGGGGCCGGGTACTATGGCTACACCTTC.

This clonotype was detected only a few times. V usage is TRBV7-2 and J usage is TRBJ2-3; the match to TRBD2 covers 7 bases. This CDR3 contains 15 residues. After removal of 5 bases from V and 4 bases from J, the junction contained 9 bases not matched to a gene. From germline, CDR1 is SGHTA and CDR2 FQGNSA. The CDR3 DNA reads TGTGCCAGCAGCCCTACAGCTAGCGGCCCAGATACGCAGTATTTT. It specifies CASSPTASGPDTQYF.

CDR3 region: CSAAAVGAAGELFF. In DNA, the CDR3 is TGCAGTGCCGCCGCCGTCGGGGCCGCCGGGGAGCTGTTTTTT. This rearrangement joins TRBV20-1 to TRBJ2-2; D may match TRBD1 or TRBD2 (5 bases each). Germline CDR1 and CDR2: DFQATT and SNEGSKA (reference sequence). V gave up 6 bases and J gave up 6 bases, with 17 bases separating them. The CDR3 has 14 amino acids.

The chain carries TRBV7-9 and TRBJ1-6; no clear D. The CDR3 contains 14 residues. The germline CDR1 and CDR2 sequences are SEHNR and FQNEAQ (reference sequence). The ends were cut back, 0 bases at V and 7 bases at J, with 7 bases in the middle. The CDR3 sequence is CASSLAGRNSPLHF. The CDR3 DNA sequence: TGTGCCAGCAGCTTAGCAGGGAGGAATTCACCCCTCCACTTT.

This clonotype was counted many times. J is TRBJ2-1 and V is TRBV29-1, with 12 nucleotides matching TRBD2. There are 14 residues in the CDR3. Germline CDR1 SQVTM, CDR2 ANQGSEA. The J segment lost 6 bases and the V segment lost 7 bases, leaving 7 bases of the junction unmatched. CDR3 amino acids: CSGTSGRFGNEQFF. CDR3 bases: TGCAGCGGAACTAGCGGGAGGTTCGGCAATGAGCAGTTCTTC.

This clonotype was counted ten times or more. V and J are TRBV5-1 and TRBJ2-7; the D gene is possibly TRBD2 (6 bases). Germline CDR1 reads SGHRS; CDR2 reads YFSETQ. CDR3 length equals 15 residues. Between the trimmed V and J ends, which lost 0 bases and 2 bases, there was a span of 12 bases. The CDR3 here is CASSLVGGPPYEQYF. CDR3 coding DNA: TGCGCCAGCAGCTTGGTGGGGGGTCCCCCCTACGAGCAGTACTTC.

This clonotype came up many times. One junction end disagrees with the germline gene, perhaps due to a read error. The rearrangement joins TRBV12-3 or TRBV12-4 to TRBJ2-2, with D possibly matching TRBD1 (5 bases). This CDR3 has 11 amino acids. CDR3 DNA sequence: TGCGCCAGCAGCAGGGCCGGGGAGCTGTTTTTT. Protein sequence: CASSRAGELFF.

V and J are TRBV3-1 and TRBJ1-1; 7 positions match TRBD1. V was clipped by 0 bases and J by 7 bases; unmatched bases: 8. CDR3 size: 15 residues. Germline CDR1 LGHDT, CDR2 YNNKEL (reference sequence). This CDR3 is CASSQDPGGRHEAFF. CDR3 nucleotide sequence: TGTGCCAGCAGCCAAGATCCAGGGGGACGCCATGAAGCTTTCTTT.

This clonotype has a count of ten or more. The chain joins TRBV7-9 to TRBJ2-7; D unresolved. Trimming took off 3 bases at V and 1 base at J, with 4 bases between the two ends. The CDR3 is 12 residues long. The germline CDR1 and CDR2 sequences are SEHNR and FQNEAQ (reference sequence). The CDR3 loop is CASSFLSYEQYF. The DNA of the CDR3 is TGTGCCAGCAGCTTTCTTTCCTACGAGCAGTACTTC.